This is a list of T cell receptor beta chains from one sample in a study of shared clonotypes between healthy human individuals. Assay: immunoSEQ multiplex PCR; the TCRdb copy retains only in-frame clones and omits some. The data contain 450,000 to 500,000 clones, roughly 80% of them singletons. The source material was PBMCs. These receptors were obtained from a middle-aged woman in good health. Some clones in this sample may be carry-over from other donors' samples. The CDR3 runs from the conserved cysteine through the conserved F or W. Each record gives: V gene, J gene, D gene, clone size, CDR3 DNA, CDR3 protein. A D gene is named only where the DNA matches it firmly. Clone size, where shown, is once, few, many, or a class for clones that have expanded.

v_gene: TRBV19; j_gene: TRBJ1-2; d_gene: TRBD1; abundance: .; CDR3nt: TGTGCCAGTCTGGACAGGGAGTATGGCTACACCTTC; CDR3aa: CASLDREYGYTF
v_gene: TRBV29-1; j_gene: TRBJ2-1; d_gene: TRBD2; abundance: .; CDR3nt: TGCAGCCATGCTAGGACTAGCGGGAGGAGTGAGCAGTTCTTC; CDR3aa: CSHARTSGRSEQFF
v_gene: TRBV11-2; j_gene: TRBJ2-5; d_gene: .; abundance: few; CDR3nt: TGTGCCAGCAGCTTCACGGGGTTCCAAGAGACCCAGTACTTC; CDR3aa: CASSFTGFQETQYF
v_gene: TRBV29-1; j_gene: TRBJ1-1; d_gene: .; abundance: .; CDR3nt: TGCAGCGTTGAAGAGGGAGGGCAGTTGGCTTTCTTT; CDR3aa: CSVEEGGQLAFF
v_gene: TRBV7-3; j_gene: TRBJ2-1; d_gene: TRBD2; abundance: .; CDR3nt: TGTGCCAGCAGCCCCAGGAGGGTAGCGGGAGTTTTTAATGAGCAGTTCTTC; CDR3aa: CASSPRRVAGVFNEQFF
v_gene: TRBV28; j_gene: TRBJ1-3; d_gene: .; abundance: .; CDR3nt: TGTGCCAGCAGCGATTCAGGGGTCTGGGCCGGAAACACCATATATTTT; CDR3aa: CASSDSGVWAGNTIYF
v_gene: TRBV10-3; j_gene: TRBJ1-4; d_gene: .; abundance: .; CDR3nt: TGTGCCATCAGCGACGTGGCTAATGAAAAACTGTTTTTT; CDR3aa: CAISDVANEKLFF
v_gene: TRBV9; j_gene: TRBJ1-1; d_gene: .; abundance: .; CDR3nt: TGTGCCAGCAGCACACAGGGAAACACTGAAGCTTTCTTT; CDR3aa: CASSTQGNTEAFF
v_gene: TRBV28; j_gene: TRBJ2-2; d_gene: TRBD2; abundance: many; CDR3nt: TGTGCCAGCAGCGTCCAGACTAGCGGGATCGGGGAGCTGTTTTTT; CDR3aa: CASSVQTSGIGELFF
v_gene: TRBV11-2; j_gene: TRBJ1-1; d_gene: .; abundance: many; CDR3nt: TGTGCCAGCAGCCAAGCGAGGGGCACTGAAGCTTTCTTT; CDR3aa: CASSQARGTEAFF
v_gene: TRBV30; j_gene: TRBJ2-1; d_gene: TRBD2; abundance: .; CDR3nt: TGTGCCTGGAGTCCTACGGGAGGGCCAAGAGATGAGCAGTTCTTC; CDR3aa: CAWSPTGGPRDEQFF
v_gene: TRBV6-6; j_gene: TRBJ1-2; d_gene: .; abundance: .; CDR3nt: TGTGCCAGCAGTTCCAAGACAGTAAACTATGGCTACACCTTC; CDR3aa: CASSSKTVNYGYTF
v_gene: TRBV7-3; j_gene: TRBJ2-3; d_gene: TRBD1; abundance: .; CDR3nt: TGTGCCAGCAGCTTAACCCGGGACAGTAGCACAGATACGCAGTATTTT; CDR3aa: CASSLTRDSSTDTQYF
v_gene: TRBV28; j_gene: TRBJ1-1; d_gene: TRBD1; abundance: .; CDR3nt: TGTGCCAGCAGAGTGACAGGGCCCAACACTGAAGCTTTCTTT; CDR3aa: CASRVTGPNTEAFF
v_gene: TRBV7-2; j_gene: TRBJ1-2; d_gene: TRBD1; abundance: .; CDR3nt: TGTGCCAGCAGCCCCGGACAGGGGTATGGCTACACCTTC; CDR3aa: CASSPGQGYGYTF
v_gene: TRBV30; j_gene: TRBJ2-7; d_gene: TRBD1; abundance: .; CDR3nt: TGTGCCTGGAGTGTGACAGGGGCCTACGAGCAGTACTTC; CDR3aa: CAWSVTGAYEQYF
v_gene: TRBV7-7; j_gene: TRBJ2-1; d_gene: .; abundance: .; CDR3nt: TGTGCTAGCAGCTTATTTAGCGGTCCCTACAATGAGCAGTTCTTC; CDR3aa: CASSLFSGPYNEQFF
v_gene: TRBV7-3; j_gene: TRBJ2-3; d_gene: TRBD2; abundance: .; CDR3nt: TGTGCCAGCAGCAGGGGGACTAGCGGCACAGATACGCAGTATTTT; CDR3aa: CASSRGTSGTDTQYF
v_gene: TRBV28; j_gene: TRBJ2-2; d_gene: TRBD2; abundance: .; CDR3nt: TGTGCCAGCAGTTTAACTAGCGGGATAACCGGGGAGCTGTTTTTT; CDR3aa: CASSLTSGITGELFF
v_gene: TRBV10-3; j_gene: TRBJ1-1; d_gene: .; abundance: .; CDR3nt: TGTGCCATCAGCCCGTCTTTAGGGCCTAACACTGAAGCTTTCTTT; CDR3aa: CAISPSLGPNTEAFF
v_gene: TRBV28; j_gene: TRBJ2-1; d_gene: TRBD2; abundance: .; CDR3nt: TGTGCCAGCAGTTGGGATAGCGGGAGGGAGCAGTTCTTC; CDR3aa: CASSWDSGREQFF
v_gene: TRBV10-2; j_gene: TRBJ2-1; d_gene: .; abundance: .; CDR3nt: TGCGCCAGCAGTGTATGGCTAGCCGGTTTTAATGAGCAGTTCTTC; CDR3aa: CASSVWLAGFNEQFF
v_gene: TRBV2; j_gene: TRBJ1-1; d_gene: .; abundance: many; CDR3nt: TGTGCCAGCAGTCGCTCGCCCTATTCTGAAGCTTTCTTT; CDR3aa: CASSRSPYSEAFF
v_gene: TRBV7-2; j_gene: TRBJ2-5; d_gene: .; abundance: many; CDR3nt: TGTGCCAGCAGTAGAACAGGGTTACAAGAGACCCAGTACTTC; CDR3aa: CASSRTGLQETQYF
v_gene: TRBV5-6; j_gene: TRBJ2-5; d_gene: .; abundance: .; CDR3nt: TGTGCCAGCAGCTTGGAGGGGATGGGCGAGACCCAGTACTTC; CDR3aa: CASSLEGMGETQYF
v_gene: TRBV7-9; j_gene: TRBJ1-6; d_gene: TRBD1; abundance: .; CDR3nt: TGTGCCAGCAGTCGGCCGGGACAGGGAACGTCACCCCTCCACTTT; CDR3aa: CASSRPGQGTSPLHF
v_gene: TRBV6-5; j_gene: TRBJ2-4; d_gene: .; abundance: .; CDR3nt: TGTGCCAGCAGTTCCCCTTGGAAAAACATTCAGTACTTC; CDR3aa: CASSSPWKNIQYF
v_gene: TRBV4-2; j_gene: TRBJ1-3; d_gene: .; abundance: .; CDR3nt: TGTGCCAGCAGCCTCAACTCGGGGATTGGAAACACCATATATTTT; CDR3aa: CASSLNSGIGNTIYF
v_gene: TRBV29-1; j_gene: TRBJ2-7; d_gene: TRBD1; abundance: many; CDR3nt: TGCAGCGTTGGACAGGGAAATATGTACTACGAGCAGTACTTC; CDR3aa: CSVGQGNMYYEQYF
v_gene: TRBV27; j_gene: TRBJ2-7; d_gene: TRBD1; abundance: .; CDR3nt: TGTGCCAGCAGTCAGGGACAGGGGGTAACCTACGAGCAGTACTTC; CDR3aa: CASSQGQGVTYEQYF
v_gene: TRBV2; j_gene: TRBJ1-1; d_gene: TRBD1; abundance: .; CDR3nt: TGTGCCAGCAGTCTCCAGGGGGCTGAAGCTTTCTTT; CDR3aa: CASSLQGAEAFF
v_gene: TRBV15; j_gene: TRBJ2-7; d_gene: TRBD1; abundance: .; CDR3nt: TGTGCCACCAGTAGGGACCGGGACAGCCTTTACGAGCAGTACTTC; CDR3aa: CATSRDRDSLYEQYF
v_gene: TRBV11-2; j_gene: TRBJ2-1; d_gene: .; abundance: .; CDR3nt: TGTGCCAGCAGCTTAGTTCAGTACAATGAGCAGTTCTTC; CDR3aa: CASSLVQYNEQFF